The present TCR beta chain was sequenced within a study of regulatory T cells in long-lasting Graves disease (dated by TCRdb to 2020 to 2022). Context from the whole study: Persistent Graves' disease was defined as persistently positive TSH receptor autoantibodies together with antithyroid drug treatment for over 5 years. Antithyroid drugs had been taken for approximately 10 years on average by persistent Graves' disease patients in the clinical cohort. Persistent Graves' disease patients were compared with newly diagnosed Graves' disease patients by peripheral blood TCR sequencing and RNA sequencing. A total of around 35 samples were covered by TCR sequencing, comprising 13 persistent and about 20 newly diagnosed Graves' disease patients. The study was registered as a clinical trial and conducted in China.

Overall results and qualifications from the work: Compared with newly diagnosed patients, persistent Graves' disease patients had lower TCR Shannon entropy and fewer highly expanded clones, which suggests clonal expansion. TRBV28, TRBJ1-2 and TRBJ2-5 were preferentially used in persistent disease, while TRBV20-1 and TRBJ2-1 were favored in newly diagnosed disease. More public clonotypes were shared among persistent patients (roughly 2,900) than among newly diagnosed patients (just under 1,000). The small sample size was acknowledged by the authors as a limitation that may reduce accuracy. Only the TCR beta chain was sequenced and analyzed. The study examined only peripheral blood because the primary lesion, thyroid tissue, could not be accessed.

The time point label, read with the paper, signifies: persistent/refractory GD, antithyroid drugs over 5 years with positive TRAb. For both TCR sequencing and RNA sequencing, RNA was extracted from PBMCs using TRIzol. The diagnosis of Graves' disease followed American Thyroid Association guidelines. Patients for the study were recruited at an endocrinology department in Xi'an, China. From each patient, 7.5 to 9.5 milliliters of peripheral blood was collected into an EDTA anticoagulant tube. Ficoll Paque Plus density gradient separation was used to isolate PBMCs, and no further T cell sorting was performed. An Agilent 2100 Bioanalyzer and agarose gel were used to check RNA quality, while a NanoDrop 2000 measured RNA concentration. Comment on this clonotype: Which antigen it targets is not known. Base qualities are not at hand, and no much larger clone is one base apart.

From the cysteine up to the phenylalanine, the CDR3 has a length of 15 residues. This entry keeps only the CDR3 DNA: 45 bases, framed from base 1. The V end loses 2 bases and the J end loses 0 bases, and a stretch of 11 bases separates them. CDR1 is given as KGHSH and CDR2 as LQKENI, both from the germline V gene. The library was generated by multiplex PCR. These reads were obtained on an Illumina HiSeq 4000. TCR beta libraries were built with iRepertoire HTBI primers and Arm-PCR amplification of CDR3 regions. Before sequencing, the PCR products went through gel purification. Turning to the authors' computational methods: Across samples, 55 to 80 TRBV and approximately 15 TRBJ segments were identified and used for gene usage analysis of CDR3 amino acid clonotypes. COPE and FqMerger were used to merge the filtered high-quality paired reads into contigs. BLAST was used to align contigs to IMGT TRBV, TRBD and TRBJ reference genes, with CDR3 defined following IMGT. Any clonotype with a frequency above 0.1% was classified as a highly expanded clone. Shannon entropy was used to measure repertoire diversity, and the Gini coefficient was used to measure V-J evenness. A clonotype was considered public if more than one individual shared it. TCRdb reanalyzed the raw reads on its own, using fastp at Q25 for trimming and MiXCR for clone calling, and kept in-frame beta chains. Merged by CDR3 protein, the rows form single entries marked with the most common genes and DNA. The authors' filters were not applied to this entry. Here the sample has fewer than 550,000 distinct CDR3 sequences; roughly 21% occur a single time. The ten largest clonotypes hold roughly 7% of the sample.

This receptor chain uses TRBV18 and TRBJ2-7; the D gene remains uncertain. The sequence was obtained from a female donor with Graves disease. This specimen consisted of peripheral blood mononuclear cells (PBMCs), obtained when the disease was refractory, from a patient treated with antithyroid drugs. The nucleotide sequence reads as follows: TGTGCCAGCTCACCAGGAGACGGGCCCTCCTACGAGCAGTACTTC. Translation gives CASSPGDGPSYEQYF.